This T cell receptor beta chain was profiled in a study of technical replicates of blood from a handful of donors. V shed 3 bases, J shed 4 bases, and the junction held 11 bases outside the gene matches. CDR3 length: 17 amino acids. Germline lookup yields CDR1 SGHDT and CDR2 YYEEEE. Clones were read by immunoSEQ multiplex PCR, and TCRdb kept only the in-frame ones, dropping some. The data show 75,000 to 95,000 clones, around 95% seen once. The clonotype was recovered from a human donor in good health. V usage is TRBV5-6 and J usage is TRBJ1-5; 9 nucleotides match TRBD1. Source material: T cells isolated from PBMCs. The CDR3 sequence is CASSSLTGGAVNQPQHF. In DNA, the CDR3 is TGTGCCAGCAGCTCTTTAACAGGGGGCGCGGTAAATCAGCCCCAGCATTTT.